The present entry profiles one T cell receptor (beta chain) with its context. Its antigen is undetermined. The hyperthyroidism patients had all been newly diagnosed, and their disease duration was under 2 months. Their ages ranged from 18 to 65 years. A patient was excluded if there was uncontrolled infection, other autoimmune disease, pregnancy or lactation. These data belong to a study of T cells in Graves' hyperthyroidism and ophthalmopathy. Study findings and constraints: Before onset, ophthalmopathy was predicted by the model a median roughly 6.4 months earlier.

Amplified TCR beta CDR3 regions derived from RNA transcripts. TCR CDR3 regions were first amplified by RT-PCR with HTBI primers. TCRdb reanalysed the multiplex PCR reads using MiXCR and keeps one entry per CDR3 protein. The data contain more than 500,000 distinct CDR3 sequences, roughly 17% of them singletons. Specimen: blood. The sequence was collected from a woman in her twenties or thirties with Graves' hyperthyroidism.

CDR3 coding DNA: TGTGCCATCAGAAGGTCCGGGACCCCCTCTGGAAACACCATATATTTT. It codes for CAIRRSGTPSGNTIYF. V is TRBV10-3 and J is TRBJ1-3; D may be TRBD1 (5 bases). CDR1 and CDR2 from the germline V gene are ENHRY and SYGVKD. The length of the CDR3 is 16 residues. Trimming took off 6 bases at V and 0 bases at J, with 15 bases between the two ends.